These 26 T cell receptor beta chains were sequenced from one sample in a study of cytomegalovirus exposure and HLA in healthy donors. Use of 60 Vbeta and 13 Jbeta primers characterized the PCR. TCRdb's copy holds only in-frame clones and misses some; the assay was immunoSEQ multiplex PCR. The sample carries approximately 100,000 clones, just under 75% recorded once. Sequenced material: PBMCs. These receptors originate from a man aged 45-65 years in good health and CMV-seropositive.

The chain is built from TRBV9 and TRBJ2-7, with a weak D call TRBD1 (6 bases). Germline lookup yields CDR1 SGDLS and CDR2 YYNGEE. The CDR3 loop spans 15 amino acids. Trimming took 4 bases from V and 4 from J, leaving 18 bases between them. The CDR3 spells CASSPSPGHTYEQYF. The CDR3 DNA reads TGTGCCAGCAGCCCCTCCCCGGGACACACATACGAGCAGTACTTC. Full variable domain (outside the CDR3, taken from reference TRBV9 and TRBJ2-7): DSGVTQTPKHLITATGQRVTLRCSPRSGDLSVYWYQQSLDQGLQFLIQYYNGEERAKGNILERFSAQQFPDLHSELNLSSLELGDSALYFCASSPSPGHTYEQYFGPGTRLTVT.

This clone was seen just once. The rearrangement links TRBV5-1 to TRBJ2-5; D is unresolved. The last part of the DNA fits TRBJ2-7 better; the J call may be wrong. Germline CDR1 is SGHRS and CDR2 is YFSETQ. The CDR3 runs 15 residues. CDR3: CASSLSGGSSYEQYF. In nucleotides, the CDR3 is TGCGCCAGCAGCCTCTCTGGCGGAAGCTCCTACGAGCAGTACTTC.

This chain links TRBV5-5 with TRBJ2-1; 8 nucleotides match TRBD2. Germline V gene data show CDR1 as SGHKS and CDR2 as YYEKEE (reference sequence). With V trimmed by 2 bases and J by 3 bases, 7 bases remained unmatched. This CDR3 region has 16 residues. DNA for the CDR3: TGTGCCAGCAGCTTCCCCGGACTAGCAGACTACAATGAGCAGTTCTTC. Residues: CASSFPGLADYNEQFF.

The CDR3 bases are TGTGCCAGCAGTTTATCTCCGGGGGACCTTGAAGCTTTCTTT. Its protein product is CASSLSPGDLEAFF. The rearrangement uses TRBV27 and TRBJ1-1; D possibly corresponds to TRBD1 (5 bases). The CDR3 consists of 14 residues. Germline values: CDR1 MNHEY, CDR2 SMNVEV (reference sequence). Trimming shortened V by 0 bases and J by 7 bases, and 12 bases separated the two germline ends.

The count of this clone is one. The J gene is TRBJ1-1, the V gene TRBV2; D gene unclear. Germline-derived CDR1 and CDR2 are SNHLY and FYNNEI. The CDR3 covers 13 residues. V lost 7 bases, J lost 0 bases, and 9 bases lay in between. The CDR3 reads CASKKEVNTEAFF. The CDR3 DNA reads as TGTGCCAGCAAGAAGGAGGTGAACACTGAAGCTTTCTTT.

In this sample, this clone turned up a few times. The rearrangement uses TRBV5-1 and TRBJ1-1; 10 bases are shared with TRBD1. Germline assignment: CDR1 SGHRS and CDR2 YFSETQ. V lost 0 bases to trimming and J lost 7 bases; unmatched junction nucleotides: 6. This CDR3 is built from 15 residues. The CDR3: CASSLGDRGLGEAFF. CDR3 nucleotide sequence: TGCGCCAGCAGCTTGGGGGACAGGGGCTTAGGTGAAGCTTTCTTT. Looking up the rest from reference TRBV5-1 and TRBJ1-1 gives the full variable domain: KAGVTQTPRYLIKTRGQQVTLSCSPISGHRSVSWYQQTPGQGLQFLFEYFSETQRNKGNFPGRFSGRQFSNSRSEMNVSTLELGDSALYLCASSLGDRGLGEAFFGQGTRLTVV.

V usage is TRBV7-2 and J usage is TRBJ2-3, with D hard to call. The ends were cut back, 0 bases at V and 3 bases at J, with 7 bases in the middle. The germline V gene has CDR1 SGHTA and CDR2 FQGNSA. This CDR3 spans 14 amino acids. The CDR3, as DNA: TGTGCCAGCAGCTTAGCGCGATTGACAGATACGCAGTATTTT. Translated: CASSLARLTDTQYF.

V is TRBV7-6 and J is TRBJ1-3; D ambiguous. Germline assignment: CDR1 SGHVS and CDR2 FNYEAQ. The V gene lost 1 base and the J gene lost 0 bases, with 7 bases spanning the gap. The CDR3 sequence is 15 residues long. The CDR3 region has the DNA TGTGCCAGCAGCTTAGGAGGGTACTCTGGAAACACCATATATTTT. This codes for CASSLGGYSGNTIYF.

The rearrangement joins TRBV7-2 to TRBJ2-5; TRBD2 agrees at 8 bases. The CDR3 covers 14 residues. After removal of 4 bases from V and 4 bases from J, the junction contained 5 bases not matched to a gene. Germline CDR1 SGHTA, CDR2 FQGNSA. Here the CDR3 DNA reads TGTGCCAGCAGCTCCTTAGCGGGATCAGAGACCCAGTACTTC. This encodes CASSSLAGSETQYF.

The V and J genes are TRBV27 and TRBJ1-2, with D possibly TRBD1 on 6 matching bases. There are 16 residues in the CDR3. The germline V and J ends were trimmed by 2 bases and 1 base, with 14 bases remaining between them. Germline values: CDR1 MNHEY, CDR2 SMNVEV (reference sequence). In DNA form, the CDR3 reads TGTGCCAGCAGTTTAAGTTTTCGGACAGTTAACTATGGCTACACCTTC. Protein product: CASSLSFRTVNYGYTF.

The CDR3 DNA reads TGTGCCAGCTCACCAATTGGTAGCTCCTACAATGAGCAGTTCTTC. It codes for CASSPIGSSYNEQFF. V and J are TRBV18 and TRBJ2-1, with D uncertain. This CDR3 region has 15 residues. V lost 2 bases and J lost 0, with 8 bases in between. CDR1 and CDR2 from the germline V gene are KGHSH and LQKENI.

This clone was recorded a few times. The chain has TRBV6-5 and TRBJ1-2; D is undetermined. The CDR3 covers 14 residues. Between the trimmed V and J ends, which lost 0 bases and 7 bases, there was a span of 12 bases. Germline values: CDR1 MNHEY, CDR2 SVGAGI. The CDR3 sequence is CASSYSSAVRGYTF. The CDR3 nucleotides read TGTGCCAGCAGTTACTCGTCGGCGGTTCGTGGCTACACCTTC.

This clone was seen a single time. The chain has TRBV28 and TRBJ1-4; D is undetermined. Germline CDR1 MDHEN, CDR2 SYDVKM. This CDR3 contains 14 residues. Trimming took 8 bases from V and 3 from J, leaving 13 bases between them. DNA for the CDR3: TGTGCCAGCTCGTCGGCGGTCGCTAATGAAAAACTGTTTTTT. Translation: CASSSAVANEKLFF.

This sequence joins TRBV7-3 and TRBJ2-2; D unclear. The CDR3 loop spans 14 amino acids. The V gene lost 5 bases and the J gene lost 3 bases, with 10 bases spanning the gap. CDR1 and CDR2 from the germline V gene are SGHTA and FQGTGA. CDR3 loop: CASSRLVDTGELFF. The CDR3 region has the DNA TGTGCCAGCAGCCGACTGGTCGACACCGGGGAGCTGTTTTTT.

The chain combines TRBV10-3 with TRBJ1-1; D ambiguous. This CDR3 has 13 residues. The ends were cut back, 0 bases at V and 5 bases at J, with 7 bases in the middle. Germline V gene sequence: CDR1 ENHRY, CDR2 SYGVKD. As DNA, the CDR3 is TGTGCCATCAGTGAGTCAGAGGGAACTGAAGCTTTCTTT. The encoded protein is CAISESEGTEAFF.

The chain couples TRBV6-6 to TRBJ2-3; tentatively, D is TRBD1 (6 bases). V lost 5 bases and J 4 bases, leaving 16 bases between the germline ends. Germline CDR1 MNHNY, CDR2 SVGAGI (reference sequence). The CDR3 length is 15 residues. The CDR3 reads CASSTTGLGADTQYF. As DNA, the CDR3 is TGTGCCAGCAGTACCACAGGGCTAGGTGCAGATACGCAGTATTTT.

This clone was found many times. The V call is TRBV6-4, the J call TRBJ2-1; 13 bases fit TRBD2. The CDR3 sequence is 16 residues long. The germline gives CDR1 MRHNA, CDR2 SNTAGT. J gave up 7 bases and V 5 bases, and 8 bases lay outside the gene matches. Here the CDR3 reads CASSPQGLAGFNEQFF. The DNA of the CDR3 is TGTGCCAGCAGTCCCCAGGGACTAGCGGGGTTTAATGAGCAGTTCTTC.

The rearrangement links TRBV19 to TRBJ1-5; a weak D match, TRBD1 (5 bases). The germline gives CDR1 LNHDA, CDR2 SQIVND (reference sequence). The CDR3 has 14 residues. Trimming removed 5 bases from V and 0 bases from J, with 8 bases in between. The CDR3 nucleotides read TGTGCCAGTAGTCTACAGGATAGCAATCAGCCCCAGCATTTT. Encoded protein: CASSLQDSNQPQHF.

V usage is TRBV28 and J usage is TRBJ2-2; no reliable D call. Germline CDR1 MDHEN, CDR2 SYDVKM. V gave up 1 base and J gave up 5 bases, with 14 bases separating them. The CDR3 is 16 amino acids. The CDR3 spells CASSLLSTVATGELFF. The CDR3 DNA is TGTGCCAGCAGTTTATTGTCAACGGTCGCGACCGGGGAGCTGTTTTTT.

The chain is built from TRBV6-1 and TRBJ1-2, with 8 bases lining up with TRBD1. The germline V gene has CDR1 MNHNS and CDR2 SASEGT. The CDR3 is made up of 16 amino acids. With 1 base clipped from V and 1 base from J, the junction kept 5 bases outside the gene matches. Here the CDR3 DNA reads TGTGCCAGCAGTGAAGAGGCAGGGGGCTATAACTATGGCTACACCTTC. This encodes CASSEEAGGYNYGYTF.

The CDR3 DNA reads as TGTGCCAGCAGCCTTACCGCGGGGCTGGGTGAAAAACTGTTTTTT. It specifies CASSLTAGLGEKLFF. The gene calls are TRBV7-2 and TRBJ1-4; possibly TRBD1 for D (5 bases). There are 15 residues in the CDR3. V lost 5 bases and J 7 bases, leaving 17 bases between the germline ends. The V gene's germline CDR1 is SGHTA and CDR2 FQGNSA.

V usage is TRBV5-1 and J usage is TRBJ2-7, with D possibly TRBD2 on 6 matching bases. Germline CDR1 and CDR2: SGHRS and YFSETQ. The CDR3 consists of 15 residues. Between the trimmed V and J ends, which lost 4 bases and 2 bases, there was a span of 16 bases. CDR3 bases: TGCGCCAGCAGCCCGGGACTGACCGCCCCCTACGAGCAGTACTTC. It is translated as CASSPGLTAPYEQYF.

This chain uses TRBV6-5 with TRBJ1-5, with a weak D call TRBD1 (5 bases). Germline V CDR1 and CDR2: MNHEY, SVGAGI. The CDR3 has 14 residues. Trimming pared 3 bases from V and 6 bases from J, leaving 12 bases between. This CDR3 reads CASSYSGGGQPQHF. The CDR3 DNA follows: TGTGCCAGCAGTTATAGCGGGGGTGGTCAGCCCCAGCATTTT.

The chain has TRBV4-1 and TRBJ2-2; TRBD1 matches at 7 bases. The CDR3 loop spans 15 amino acids. Germline loops: CDR1 MGHRA, CDR2 YSYEKL. J lost 6 bases, V lost 2 bases, and 6 bases had no gene match. CDR3 residues: CASSQIYRGAGELFF. Here the CDR3 DNA reads TGCGCCAGCAGCCAAATATACAGGGGTGCCGGGGAGCTGTTTTTT.

The chain has TRBV6-5 and TRBJ1-4, with 9 bases that match TRBD1. Unmatched junction bases numbered 6, after V lost 0 bases and J lost 7 bases. Germline CDR1 and CDR2: MNHEY and SVGAGI. The CDR3 contains 16 residues. The CDR3 coding sequence is TGTGCCAGCAGTTACTCAGGGACAGGGCGGGCTGAAAAACTGTTTTTT. Its protein product is CASSYSGTGRAEKLFF.

This clone has only one observation. The chain combines TRBV11-2 with TRBJ2-2; possible D gene TRBD1, 5 bases. The CDR3 is 14 amino acids. The germline V gene has CDR1 SGHAT and CDR2 FQNNGV. V was cut by 5 bases and J by 3 bases, with 10 bases left in between. CDR3 in amino acids: CASSATGYTGELFF. CDR3 sequence (DNA): TGTGCCAGCAGCGCAACAGGTTACACCGGGGAGCTGTTTTTT.